This T cell receptor (beta chain) is drawn from a study of blood T cell repertoires in COVID-19. Enrolled through a virtual design, the participants were between about 18 and 100 years of age and came from roughly 22 US areas. The study assigned cohorts using participant-reported clinical history. The CDR3 covers 15 residues. This clone was recorded once. In the original workflow: Amplification with reference gene primers provided the estimates of nucleated cell counts. Clones were sequenced by immunoSEQ multiplex PCR, and TCRdb holds only the in-frame ones, with some missing. V, J and clone size were drawn from that table, and D and trimming were deduced from the DNA. The sample carries fewer than 450,000 clones, 88% recorded once.

The sequence was collected from a woman aged 40 to 50 with acute COVID-19. The sequencing sample was made of PBMCs or T cells enriched from blood (not recorded which). The chain employs TRBV1 and TRBJ2-1; the D segment call TRBD2 is taken from the table without a DNA check. TRBV1 is termed a pseudogene. This chain's CDR3 is CTSSQDLLGHNEQFF. For the CDR3, the DNA is TGCACCAGCAGCCAAGATCTCCTAGGCCACAATGAGCAGTTCTTC.